This T cell receptor beta chain was identified in a study of glioma-infiltrating T cells after dendritic cell vaccination. Time point: after dendritic cell vaccination, including at tumor progression/relapse. Some clones are missing from TCRdb's copy, which holds only in-frame ones; the method was immunoSEQ multiplex PCR. The sample lists 90,000 to 95,000 clones; roughly four fifths were seen once. The CDR3 loop spans 20 amino acids. Trimming cost V 8 bases and J 0 bases, with 31 bases left between them. Germline loops: CDR1 MDHEN, CDR2 SYDVKM. The sample holds many counts of this clone. The clonotype comes from a human donor with glioblastoma. The chain has TRBV28 and TRBJ1-2, with D unclear. Source: blood, taken after dendritic cell vaccination. The CDR3 nucleotides are TGTGCCAGCCACAAATCGGAACTGGGCTTTCTCCAACCTGCTAACTATGGCTACACCTTC. Its protein is CASHKSELGFLQPANYGYTF.